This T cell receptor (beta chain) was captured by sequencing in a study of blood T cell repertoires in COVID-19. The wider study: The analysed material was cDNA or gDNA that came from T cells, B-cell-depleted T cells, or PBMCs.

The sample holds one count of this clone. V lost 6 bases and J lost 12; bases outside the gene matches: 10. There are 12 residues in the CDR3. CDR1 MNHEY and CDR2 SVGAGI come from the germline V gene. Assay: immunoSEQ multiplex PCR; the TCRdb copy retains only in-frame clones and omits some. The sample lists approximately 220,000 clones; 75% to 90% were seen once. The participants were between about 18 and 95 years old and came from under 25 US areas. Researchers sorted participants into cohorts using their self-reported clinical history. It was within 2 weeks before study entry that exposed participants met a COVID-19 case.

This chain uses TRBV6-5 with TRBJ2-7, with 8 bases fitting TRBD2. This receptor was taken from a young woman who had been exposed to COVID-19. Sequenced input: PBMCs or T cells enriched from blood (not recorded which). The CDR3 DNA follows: TGTGCCAGCAGCACCCCGGGGGGGGTCTGGTACTTC. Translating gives CASSTPGGVWYF.